This entry features one T cell receptor (beta chain) sequence. Investigators amplified TCR beta CDR3 regions from RNA transcripts. Investigators did first-round RT-PCR with HTBI primers, then second-round multiplex PCR. TCRdb analysed the multiplex PCR reads with MiXCR anew, one entry per CDR3 protein. The sample consists of hundreds of thousands of distinct CDR3 sequences, just over 40% of them appearing once. CAS ≥3, NOSPECS ≥4, moderate-to-severe activity and duration under 3 months marked donors with ophthalmopathy. The V gene's germline CDR1 is SQVTM and CDR2 ANQGSEA. The length of the CDR3 is 16 residues. V was pared by 8 bases and J by 4 bases, with 21 bases between. This sample is part of a study of Graves' ophthalmopathy and Graves' hyperthyroidism.

The chain carries TRBV29-1 and TRBJ2-6, with a tentative D call TRBD1 (5 bases). The sequencing input was peripheral blood. The clonotype originates from an adult man with Graves' ophthalmopathy. CDR3 loop: CSSEGAGAWGANVLTF. CDR3 DNA sequence: TGCAGCAGTGAAGGGGCAGGAGCTTGGGGGGCCAACGTCCTGACTTTC. The full variable domain, its missing parts supplied by reference TRBV29-1 and TRBJ2-6, is SAVISQKPSRDICQRGTSLTIQCQVDSQVTMMFWYRQQPGQSLTLIATANQGSEATYESGFVIDKFPISRPNLTFSTLTVSNMSPEDSSIYLCSSEGAGAWGANVLTFGAGSRLTVL.